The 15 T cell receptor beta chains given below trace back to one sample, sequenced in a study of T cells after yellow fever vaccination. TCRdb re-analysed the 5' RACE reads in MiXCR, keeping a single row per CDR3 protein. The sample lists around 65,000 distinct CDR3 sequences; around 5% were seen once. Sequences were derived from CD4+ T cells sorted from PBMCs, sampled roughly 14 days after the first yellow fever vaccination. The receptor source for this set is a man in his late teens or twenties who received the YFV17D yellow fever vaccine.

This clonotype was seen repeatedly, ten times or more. DNA of the CDR3: TGCGCCAGCAGCCCCTGGGGGGGGAACACTGAAGCTTTCTTT. Protein product: CASSPWGGNTEAFF. The chain recombines TRBV5-1 with TRBJ1-1, with a possible D match to TRBD1 (5 bases). Trimming pared 4 bases from V and 1 base from J, leaving 11 bases between. The CDR3 runs 14 residues. Germline CDR1 and CDR2: SGHRS and YFSETQ.

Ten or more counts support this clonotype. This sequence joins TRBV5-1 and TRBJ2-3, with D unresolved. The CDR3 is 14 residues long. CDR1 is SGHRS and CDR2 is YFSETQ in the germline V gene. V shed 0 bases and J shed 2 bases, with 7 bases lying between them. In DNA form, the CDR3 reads TGCGCCAGCAGCTTGGTGGGAATCACAGATACGCAGTATTTT. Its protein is CASSLVGITDTQYF. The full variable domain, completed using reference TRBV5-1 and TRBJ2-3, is KAGVTQTPRYLIKTRGQQVTLSCSPISGHRSVSWYQQTPGQGLQFLFEYFSETQRNKGNFPGRFSGRQFSNSRSEMNVSTLELGDSALYLCASSLVGITDTQYFGPGTRLTVL.

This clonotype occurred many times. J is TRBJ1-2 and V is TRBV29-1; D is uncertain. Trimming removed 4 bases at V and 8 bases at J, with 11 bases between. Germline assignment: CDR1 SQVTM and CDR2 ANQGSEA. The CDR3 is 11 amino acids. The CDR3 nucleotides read TGCAGCGTTGCCGCTGACACCGGCTACACCTTC. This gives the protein CSVAADTGYTF.

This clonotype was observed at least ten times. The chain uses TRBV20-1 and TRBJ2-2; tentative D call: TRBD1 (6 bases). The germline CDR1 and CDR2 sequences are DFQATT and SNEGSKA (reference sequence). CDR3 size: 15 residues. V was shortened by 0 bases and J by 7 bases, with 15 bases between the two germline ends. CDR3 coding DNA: TGCAGTGCTAGAGATCCGGGCAGGGGATTCGGGGAGCTGTTTTTT. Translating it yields CSARDPGRGFGELFF.

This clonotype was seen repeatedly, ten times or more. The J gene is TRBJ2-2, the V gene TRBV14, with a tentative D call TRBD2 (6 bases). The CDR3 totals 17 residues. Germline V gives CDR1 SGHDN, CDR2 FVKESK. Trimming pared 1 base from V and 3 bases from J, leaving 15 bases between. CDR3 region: CASSQGALGGDTGELFF. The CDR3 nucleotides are TGTGCCAGCAGCCAAGGAGCCTTGGGAGGAGACACCGGGGAGCTGTTTTTT.

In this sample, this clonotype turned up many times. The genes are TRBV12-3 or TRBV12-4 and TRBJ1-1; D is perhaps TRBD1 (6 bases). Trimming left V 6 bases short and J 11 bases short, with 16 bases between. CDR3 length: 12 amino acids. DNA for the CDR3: TGTGCCAGCAGCCCCCAGGGGTCGGTGGCTTTCTTT. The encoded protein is CASSPQGSVAFF.

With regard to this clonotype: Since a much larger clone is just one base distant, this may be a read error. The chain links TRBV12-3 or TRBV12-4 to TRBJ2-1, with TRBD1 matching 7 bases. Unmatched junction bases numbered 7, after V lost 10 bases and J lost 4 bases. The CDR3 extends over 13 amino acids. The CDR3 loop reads CATIRDSYNEQFF. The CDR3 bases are TGTGCCACGATAAGGGACAGTTACAATGAGCAGTTCTTC.

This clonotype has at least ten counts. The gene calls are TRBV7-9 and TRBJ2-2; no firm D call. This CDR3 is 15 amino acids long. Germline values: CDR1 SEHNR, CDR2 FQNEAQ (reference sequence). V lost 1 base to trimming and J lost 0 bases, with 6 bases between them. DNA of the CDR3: TGTGCCAGCAGCTTAGGCTCCGCGAACACCGGGGAGCTGTTTTTT. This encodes CASSLGSANTGELFF.

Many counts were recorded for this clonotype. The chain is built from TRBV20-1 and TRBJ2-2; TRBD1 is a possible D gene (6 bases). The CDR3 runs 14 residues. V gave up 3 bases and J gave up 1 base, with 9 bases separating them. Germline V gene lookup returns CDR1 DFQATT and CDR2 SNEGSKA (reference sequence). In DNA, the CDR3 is TGCAGTGCTAGTAGGGGACAGAACACCGGGGAGCTGTTTTTT. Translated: CSASRGQNTGELFF.

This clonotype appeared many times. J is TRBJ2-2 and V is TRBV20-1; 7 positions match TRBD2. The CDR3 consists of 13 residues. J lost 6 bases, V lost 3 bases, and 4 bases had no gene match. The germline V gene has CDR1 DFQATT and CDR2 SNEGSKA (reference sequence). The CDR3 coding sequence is TGCAGTGCTAGGCGGGGACTATCCGGGGAGCTGTTTTTT. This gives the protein CSARRGLSGELFF.

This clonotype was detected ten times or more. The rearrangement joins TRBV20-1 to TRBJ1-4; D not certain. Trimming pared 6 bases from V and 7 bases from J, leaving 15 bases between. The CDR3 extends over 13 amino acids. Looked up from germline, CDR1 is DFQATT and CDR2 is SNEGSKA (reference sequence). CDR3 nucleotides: TGCAGTGCCCCGGACCTTTCAAGTGAAAAACTGTTTTTT. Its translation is CSAPDLSSEKLFF.

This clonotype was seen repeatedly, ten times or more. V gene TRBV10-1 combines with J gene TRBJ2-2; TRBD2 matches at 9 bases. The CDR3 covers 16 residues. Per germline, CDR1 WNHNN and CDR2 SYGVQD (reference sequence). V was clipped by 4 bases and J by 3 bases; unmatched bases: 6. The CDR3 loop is CASSGLAGPYTGELFF. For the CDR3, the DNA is TGCGCCAGCAGTGGGCTAGCGGGGCCATACACCGGGGAGCTGTTTTTT.

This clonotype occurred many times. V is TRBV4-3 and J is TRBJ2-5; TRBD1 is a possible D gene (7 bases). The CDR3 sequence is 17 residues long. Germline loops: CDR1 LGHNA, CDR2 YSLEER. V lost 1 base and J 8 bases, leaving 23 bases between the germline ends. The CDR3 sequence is CASSQALPAGGSNTQYF. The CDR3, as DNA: TGCGCCAGCAGCCAAGCCCTCCCCGCAGGGGGGAGTAATACCCAGTACTTC.

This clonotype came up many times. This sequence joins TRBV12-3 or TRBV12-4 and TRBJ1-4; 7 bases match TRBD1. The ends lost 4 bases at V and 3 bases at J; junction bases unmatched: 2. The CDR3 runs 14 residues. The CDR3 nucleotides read TGTGCCAGCAGTTCCGGGACAGCTAATGAAAAACTGTTTTTT. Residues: CASSSGTANEKLFF.

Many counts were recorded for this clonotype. The CDR3 is CASSNTHEQYF. As DNA, the CDR3 is TGTGCCAGCAGCAACACCCACGAGCAGTACTTC. This chain connects TRBV11-2 to TRBJ2-7; D gene ambiguous. The length of the CDR3 is 11 residues. Looked up from germline, CDR1 is SGHAT and CDR2 is FQNNGV. V was pared by 5 bases and J by 5 bases, with 7 bases between. The variable domain in full, with the rest retrieved from reference TRBV11-2 and TRBJ2-7, is EAGVAQSPRYKIIEKRQSVAFWCNPISGHATLYWYQQILGQGPKLLIQFQNNGVVDDSQLPKDRFSAERLKGVDSTLKIQPAKLEDSAVYLCASSNTHEQYFGPGTRLTVT.